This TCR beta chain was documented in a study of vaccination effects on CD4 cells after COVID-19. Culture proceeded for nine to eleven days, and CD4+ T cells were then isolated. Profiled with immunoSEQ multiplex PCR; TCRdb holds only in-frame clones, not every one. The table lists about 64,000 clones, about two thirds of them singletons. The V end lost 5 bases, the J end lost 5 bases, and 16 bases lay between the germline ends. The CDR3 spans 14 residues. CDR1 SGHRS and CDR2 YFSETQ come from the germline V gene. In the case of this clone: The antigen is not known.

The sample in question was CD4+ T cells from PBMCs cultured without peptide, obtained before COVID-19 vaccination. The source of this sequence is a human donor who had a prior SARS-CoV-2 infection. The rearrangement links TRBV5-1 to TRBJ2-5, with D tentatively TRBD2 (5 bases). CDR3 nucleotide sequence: TGCGCCAGCAGTCGAGAGTCGGGGTTGGAGACCCAGTACTTC. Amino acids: CASSRESGLETQYF.